The entry below gives a single TCR beta chain sequence along with its context. This clonotype was recorded at least ten times. This receptor's antigen is unknown. Within one base of it there is no much larger clone, and no base qualities were kept. From the second PCR step on, the TCR alpha and beta chain libraries were amplified in separate reactions. The CMV status of each donor was determined by measuring IFNgamma production from CD4+ T cells after fresh PBMCs had been stimulated overnight with CMV viral lysate. CD4 T cells were positively selected with Miltenyi beads, followed by positive selection of CD8 T cells from the CD4-negative fraction. Cells stained for CD3, CD4, CD8, CD45RA, CD27 and a live/dead dye were sorted on a BD Aria II into four subsets by CD45RA and CD27. Effector memory cells were sorted as CD45RA-CD27-, and EMRA cells as CD45RA+CD27-. A few healthy volunteers provided blood, and each donor's sample was split into CD4 and CD8 T cells and then further divided into four differentiation subsets. Approximately 120 ml of peripheral blood was collected from each donor, and PBMC were isolated by Ficoll-Paque PLUS density-gradient centrifugation. After sorting, cells were lysed in RLT buffer, RNA was extracted using a Qiagen RNeasy kit, and the extracted RNA was stored at -80 degrees C.

The germline V gene specifies MRHNA as CDR1 and SNTAGT as CDR2. From the cysteine up to the phenylalanine, the CDR3 has a length of 14 residues. CDR3 DNA is the only sequence kept; it has 42 bases, read in frame from the first base. Trimming costs V 4 bases and J 4 bases, and their ends lie 10 bases apart. Libraries were constructed by UMI-ligation and nested PCR. The beta constant-region primer consisted of an equimolar mixture of two oligonucleotides that together covered TRBC1 and TRBC2. Four rounds of PCR were used to amplify ligated cDNA, with nested alpha and beta constant-region primers being used together with the SP2 primer. A single-stranded oligonucleotide carrying the SP2 primer and a 12-nucleotide UMI was ligated to the 3' end of the cDNA by T4 RNA ligase 1. Incubation of the ligation reaction lasted roughly 20-25 hours at 16 degrees C. PCR2 was typically performed as a SYBR Green qPCR and was stopped at a predetermined threshold so that over-amplification was prevented. Agencourt AMPure XP magnetic beads were used for all purifications after the first. Library quantification was done by Qubit, followed by a TapeStation check on which the main peak was expected at around 650 bp. Sequencing of the pooled libraries was done on an Illumina MiSeq using v2 2x251 paired-end kits, which typically yielded about 0.85-2 million reads per sample. Each sample's library went into the pool at roughly 4.4 nM, and roughly 5-7.5% PhiX was added to help with cluster recognition. Processing in the source paper ran as follows. FASTQ reads processed by Demultiplexor were assigned V and J genes by Decombinator through tag matching that tolerated a single base-pair mismatch. Collapsinator used UMIs to correct both sequencing errors and frequency errors arising from PCR heterogeneity. TCRs were translated and CDR3s were extracted from the conserved cysteine to the FGXG phenylalanine by CDR3Translator, with non-productive sequences being flagged. Repertoires were subsampled to equal numbers of UMI-defined TCRs before Gini, Shannon entropy and inverse Simpson indices were calculated. Power-law fits to clonotype abundance distributions were performed by maximum likelihood within the linear range. When run on a single naive CD8 sample, MIGEC and the pipeline yielded similar UMI counts, similar unique TCR numbers and similar clonal distributions. Repertoires were searched for 7,000 to 7,500 CMV-associated CDR3 sequences compiled from VDJdb and a published dataset. TCRdb trimmed the raw reads at Q25, called clones with MiXCR and kept productive beta chains. Every distinct CDR3 protein forms one entry, paired with its most common genes and DNA. TCRdb's processing, not the authors', yielded these V and J calls. The sample profile shows 4,000 to 5,000 distinct CDR3 sequences; 4% to 6% of them were found once. The top ten clones comprise around 28% of the sample.

This sample is drawn from a study of naive and memory T cell subsets (dated by TCRdb to the late 2010s). About the investigation overall: An open-source, UMI-based TCR alpha and beta sequencing pipeline was applied to sorted naive and memory peripheral blood T cell subsets. The functional CMV T cell responses agreed completely with IgG serology results. RNA was DNase-treated and reverse transcribed with TCR constant-region primers, mostly using SuperScript III. What the study reported, not specific to this receptor: After error correction, only a single occurrence was seen for over 85% of naive TCR sequences, so much steeper abundance distributions were produced than in memory subsets. In both CD4 and CD8 cells, going from naive through CM, EM and EMRA, the Gini index went up while Shannon and inverse Simpson diversity went down. RNA-based TCR counts may be affected by expression changes linked to T cell activation and differentiation. No ground truth was available to validate the repertoire findings for the naive and memory subsets. A power law was followed by TCR abundance, with an exponent that differed between naive and memory subsets but was consistent across the three individuals. Single alpha or beta chain sequences, rather than paired alpha/beta receptors, were used to define clonotypes.

Sample: effector memory CD8+ T cells from blood. The intended sense of this specimen's cell subset or site label: effector memory, CD45RA- CD27-. The chain employs TRBV6-4 and TRBJ2-2; TRBD2 is perhaps the D gene, given 6 matching bases. The TCR sequence derives from a human donor in good health. The CDR3 sequence is CASSVGGGTGELFF. The DNA reads as follows: TGTGCCAGCAGTGTTGGGGGAGGCACCGGGGAGCTGTTTTTT.